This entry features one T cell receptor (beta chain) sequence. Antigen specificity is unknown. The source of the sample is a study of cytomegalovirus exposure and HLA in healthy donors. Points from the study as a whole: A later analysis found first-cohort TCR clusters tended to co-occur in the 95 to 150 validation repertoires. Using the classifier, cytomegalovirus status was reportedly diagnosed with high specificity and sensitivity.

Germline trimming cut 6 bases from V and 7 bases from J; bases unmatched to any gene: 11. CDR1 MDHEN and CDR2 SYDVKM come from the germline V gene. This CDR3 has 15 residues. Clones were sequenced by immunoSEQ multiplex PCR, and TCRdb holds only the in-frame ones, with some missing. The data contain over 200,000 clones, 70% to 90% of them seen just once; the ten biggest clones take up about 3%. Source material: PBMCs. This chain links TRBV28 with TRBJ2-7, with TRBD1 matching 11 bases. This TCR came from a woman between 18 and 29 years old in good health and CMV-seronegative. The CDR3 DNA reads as TGTGCCAGCAGGGGGAGGGACAGGGGGTCGGAAGAGCAGTACTTC. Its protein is CASRGRDRGSEEQYF.